The T cell receptor beta chain under discussion was sequenced for a study of T cells in narcolepsy. Study details: Enrolled donors included narcolepsy type 1 or type 2 patients and healthy controls.

CDR1 is LGHNA, CDR2 YSLEER, per germline. Trimming removed 0 bases from V and 3 bases from J, with 26 bases in between. This CDR3 region has 21 residues. This clone came up once. Data came from immunoSEQ multiplex PCR; TCRdb stores just in-frame clones and leaves some out. The sample shows about 19,000 clones, roughly four fifths of them seen only once. Sample: memory (CD45RA-) CD4+ T cells from blood. V is TRBV4-3 and J is TRBJ1-4; TRBD1 is a possible D gene (6 bases). The receptor comes from a human donor in good health. The CDR3 protein is CASSQDLKGGRGFLANEKLFF. CDR3 DNA: TGCGCCAGCAGCCAAGATCTCAAGGGGGGCCGGGGCTTTCTAGCTAATGAAAAACTGTTTTTT.